These 14 T cell receptor beta chains originate from one sample sequenced in a study of blood T cell repertoires in COVID-19. Sequencing was performed with immunoSEQ multiplex PCR; in TCRdb, only in-frame clones are kept and a portion is missing. Of 150,000 to 180,000 clones detected, about 89% appear once; the ten largest clones hold roughly 0.51%. Source material: peripheral blood. These receptor sequences come from a man over 45 with acute or convalescent COVID-19.

V is TRBV7-3 and J is TRBJ2-1; D ambiguous. Germline V gene data show CDR1 as SGHTA and CDR2 as FQGTGA. There are 13 residues in the CDR3. Trimming cost V 4 bases and J 5 bases, with 9 bases left between them. CDR3 in amino acids: CASSYDPDNEQFF. CDR3 in DNA: TGTGCCAGCAGCTACGATCCAGACAATGAGCAGTTCTTC.

The chain uses TRBV7-9 and TRBJ2-5; D is possibly TRBD1 (5 bases). Germline lookup yields CDR1 SEHNR and CDR2 FQNEAQ (reference sequence). V was clipped by 7 bases and J by 3 bases, with 15 bases between them. The CDR3 contains 14 residues. CDR3: CASTALRTKETQYF. Written as DNA, the CDR3 is TGTGCCAGCACCGCGCTCAGGACAAAAGAGACCCAGTACTTC.

The chain couples TRBV5-8 to TRBJ1-1; 10 bases line up with TRBD1. Trimming at V came to 4 bases and at J to 4 bases, leaving 7 bases not matched to a gene. There are 15 residues in the CDR3. Looked up from germline, CDR1 is SGHTS and CDR2 is YDEGEE. The CDR3 is CASSPRQGATTEAFF. The CDR3, as DNA: TGTGCCAGCAGCCCTAGACAGGGGGCGACCACTGAAGCTTTCTTT.

The chain employs TRBV15 and TRBJ2-1; TRBD1 might be the D (5 bases). The CDR3 contains 16 residues. V was cut by 4 bases and J by 2 bases, with 15 bases left in between. CDR1 LNHNV and CDR2 YYDKDF come from the germline V gene (reference sequence). CDR3 amino acids: CATSTRLREPYNEQFF. For the CDR3, the DNA is TGTGCCACCAGCACCCGCCTCAGGGAACCCTACAATGAGCAGTTCTTC.

This clone was seen only a few times. J is TRBJ2-1 and V is TRBV5-1; 9 bases map to TRBD1. CDR3 length: 14 residues. In germline, CDR1 is SGHRS, CDR2 YFSETQ. With V trimmed by 5 bases and J by 3 bases, 3 bases remained unmatched. CDR3 DNA: TGCGCCAGCAGGGACAGGGGTAACTACAATGAGCAGTTCTTC. This sequence encodes CASRDRGNYNEQFF.

This chain uses TRBV29-1 with TRBJ2-5; 8 nucleotides line up with TRBD1. CDR1 and CDR2 from the germline V gene are SQVTM and ANQGSEA. Trimming cost V 4 bases and J 5 bases; bases outside gene matches: 6. The CDR3 spans 13 residues. In nucleotides, the CDR3 is TGCAGCGTTGGGACAGGGACCACGGAGACCCAGTACTTC. It codes for CSVGTGTTETQYF.

The rearrangement uses TRBV28 and TRBJ2-7; 8 bases match TRBD1. The CDR3 sequence is 14 residues long. Germline lookup yields CDR1 MDHEN and CDR2 SYDVKM. With V trimmed by 4 bases and J by 5 bases, 7 bases remained unmatched. The CDR3 here is CASSSDRVSHEQYF. The CDR3 nucleotides are TGTGCCAGCAGTTCGGACAGGGTGAGCCACGAGCAGTACTTC. The whole variable domain, remainder taken from reference TRBV28 and TRBJ2-7, is DVKVTQSSRYLVKRTGEKVFLECVQDMDHENMFWYRQDPGLGLRLIYFSYDVKMKEKGDIPEGYSVSREKKERFSLILESASTNQTSMYLCASSSDRVSHEQYFGPGTRLTVT.

The rearrangement joins TRBV19 to TRBJ2-7, with 8 nucleotides matching TRBD2. Looked up from germline, CDR1 is LNHDA and CDR2 is SQIVND (reference sequence). J lost 2 bases, V lost 3 bases, and 6 bases had no gene match. The CDR3 length is 15 residues. The CDR3 coding sequence is TGTGCCAGTAGTATCCCCCGGGAGGGGACCTACGAGCAGTACTTC. It translates to CASSIPREGTYEQYF.

This sequence joins TRBV6-6 and TRBJ1-1, with TRBD1 matching 8 bases. J gave up 4 bases and V 6 bases, and 10 bases lay outside the gene matches. Germline values: CDR1 MNHNY, CDR2 SVGAGI (reference sequence). The CDR3 is made up of 15 amino acids. CDR3 loop: CASRTTWTGLTEAFF. The CDR3 DNA follows: TGTGCCAGCAGAACTACATGGACAGGGCTCACTGAAGCTTTCTTT.

V and J are TRBV19 and TRBJ1-1, with 7 bases identical to TRBD1. The ends lost 6 bases at V and 3 bases at J; junction bases unmatched: 13. Germline V lookup: CDR1 LNHDA, CDR2 SQIVND (reference sequence). The CDR3 covers 16 residues. The chain's CDR3 is CASSNHQGGAYTEAFF. CDR3 nucleotides: TGTGCCAGTAGCAACCACCAAGGGGGCGCATACACTGAAGCTTTCTTT.

This clone was observed a single time. The chain combines TRBV6-2 or TRBV6-3 with TRBJ2-2; 16 bases match TRBD2. J lost 6 bases, V lost 2 bases, and 6 bases had no gene match. The CDR3 sequence is 18 residues long. CDR1 and CDR2 from the germline V gene are MNHEY and SVGEGT. The CDR3 DNA follows: TGTGCCAGCAGTTACGGGACTAGCGGGAGGGCCATGCCCGGGGAGCTGTTTTTT. As protein: CASSYGTSGRAMPGELFF.

This sequence joins TRBV7-2 and TRBJ1-3; D gene ambiguous. CDR1 is SGHTA and CDR2 is FQGNSA in the germline V gene. Trimming removed 10 bases at V and 1 base at J, with 8 bases between. The CDR3 is 12 amino acids. CDR3 nucleotide sequence: TGTGCCACCTCCCCTTCTGGAAACACCATATATTTT. Translating gives CATSPSGNTIYF.

The rearrangement joins TRBV19 to TRBJ2-1; 9 bases are shared with TRBD1. Trimming took 3 bases from V and 3 from J; bases not matched to a gene: 6. This CDR3 is built from 16 residues. Germline CDR1 and CDR2: LNHDA and SQIVND (reference sequence). The CDR3 nucleotides read TGTGCCAGTAGTATCCCCGGGACAGGGATCTACAATGAGCAGTTCTTC. Translating gives CASSIPGTGIYNEQFF.

CDR3 sequence reads: CASSLGASMNTGELFF. The DNA of the CDR3 is TGTGCCAGCAGTTTGGGAGCTTCCATGAACACCGGGGAGCTGTTTTTT. The chain uses TRBV28 and TRBJ2-2; weak D call: TRBD2 (5 bases). Between the trimmed V and J ends, which lost 3 bases and 1 base, there was a span of 12 bases. CDR1 MDHEN and CDR2 SYDVKM come from the germline V gene. This CDR3 spans 16 amino acids.